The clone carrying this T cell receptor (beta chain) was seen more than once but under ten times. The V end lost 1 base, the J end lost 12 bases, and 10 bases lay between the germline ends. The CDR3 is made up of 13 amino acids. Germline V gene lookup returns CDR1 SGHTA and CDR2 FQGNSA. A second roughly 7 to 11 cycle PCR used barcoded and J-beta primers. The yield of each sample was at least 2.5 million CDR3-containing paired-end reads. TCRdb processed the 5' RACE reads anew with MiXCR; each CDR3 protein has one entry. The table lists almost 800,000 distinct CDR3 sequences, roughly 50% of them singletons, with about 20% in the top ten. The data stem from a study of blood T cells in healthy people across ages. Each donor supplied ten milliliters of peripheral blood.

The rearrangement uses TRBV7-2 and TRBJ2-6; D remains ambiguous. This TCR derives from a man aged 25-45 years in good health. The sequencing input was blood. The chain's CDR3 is CASSLGSIFVLTF. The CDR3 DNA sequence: TGTGCCAGCAGCTTAGGCAGTATCTTCGTCCTGACTTTC.